The 32 T cell receptor beta chains below all came from one sample that was sequenced in a study of CD8 T cells in ankylosing spondylitis. TCRdb re-called the 5' RACE reads through MiXCR, storing one row per CDR3 protein. This table has roughly 220,000 distinct CDR3 sequences, roughly 10% appearing once. Sequencing input: blood, either unsorted or a sorted T cell fraction (not recorded which). These receptors all come from a male donor with ankylosing spondylitis or in good health (not recorded which).

J is TRBJ1-2 and V is TRBV5-1; D is undetermined. The CDR3 runs to 15 residues. The V gene's germline CDR1 is SGHRS and CDR2 YFSETQ. V was shortened by 2 bases and J by 2 bases, with 13 bases between the two germline ends. The DNA of the CDR3 is TGCGCCAGCAGCTTCGACCCTAGCGGAAACTATGGCTACACCTTC. The encoded protein is CASSFDPSGNYGYTF.

This clonotype has ten or more counts. This chain joins TRBV10-3 and TRBJ2-3; no firm D call. Trimming removed 4 bases at V and 0 bases at J, with 2 bases between. Germline V gives CDR1 ENHRY, CDR2 SYGVKD. CDR3 size: 12 residues. The CDR3: CAISASTDTQYF. The DNA for the CDR3 is TGTGCCATCAGTGCAAGCACAGATACGCAGTATTTT.

This clonotype was detected ten times or more. The chain joins TRBV30 to TRBJ2-2; TRBD1 matches 7 bases. This CDR3 spans 13 amino acids. V shed 2 bases, J shed 6 bases, and the junction held 3 bases outside the gene matches. CDR1 and CDR2 from the germline V gene are GTSNPN and SVGIG (reference sequence). Written as DNA, the CDR3 is TGTGCCTGGAGTTCCAGGGGGTCCGGGGAGCTGTTTTTT. Translation: CAWSSRGSGELFF.

In its sample, this clonotype was seen many times. The CDR3 loop reads CASRRDRGEDTQYF. DNA for the CDR3: TGTGCCAGCAGACGGGACAGGGGTGAAGATACGCAGTATTTT. The chain combines TRBV12-3 or TRBV12-4 with TRBJ2-3; 10 nucleotides line up with TRBD1. The CDR3 covers 14 residues. J was trimmed by 5 bases and V by 6 bases; bases with no gene match: 5.

This clonotype was counted at least ten times. V gene TRBV20-1 combines with J gene TRBJ2-7; a possible D gene is TRBD1 (5 bases). Germline CDR1 and CDR2: DFQATT and SNEGSKA (reference sequence). The CDR3 has 14 residues. Trimming left V 1 base short and J 3 bases short, with 13 bases between. CDR3 sequence reads: CSARARAYFYEQYF. The CDR3 DNA reads as TGCAGTGCTAGAGCCAGGGCTTACTTCTACGAGCAGTACTTC.

In DNA form, the CDR3 reads TGTGCCAGCAGCTTATACCAGAATAGCAATCAGCCCCAGCATTTT. This encodes CASSLYQNSNQPQHF. The chain combines TRBV11-2 with TRBJ1-5, with unresolved D. The CDR3 length is 15 residues. Trimming cost V 2 bases and J 0 bases, with 8 bases left between them. Germline V gives CDR1 SGHAT, CDR2 FQNNGV.

This clonotype was counted ten times or more. The chain employs TRBV12-3 or TRBV12-4 and TRBJ1-2, with 8 bases lining up with TRBD1. Trimming took 1 base from V and 8 from J; bases not matched to a gene: 9. CDR3 size: 15 residues. CDR3 sequence: CASSLGTGRIGGYTF. CDR3 bases: TGTGCCAGCAGTTTAGGGACAGGGAGAATAGGAGGCTACACCTTC.

This clonotype was seen repeatedly, ten times or more. This chain connects TRBV12-3 or TRBV12-4 to TRBJ2-7; 9 bases are a match to TRBD2. The junction had 9 bases not matched to a gene; V was cut back by 7 bases and J by 5 bases. CDR3 length equals 14 residues. CDR3 amino acids: CASTIAGVNHEQYF. The CDR3 nucleotides read TGTGCCAGCACCATAGCGGGGGTCAACCACGAGCAGTACTTC.

In this sample, this clonotype turned up many times. The chain uses TRBV29-1 and TRBJ2-2, with 11 bases aligning to TRBD1. From germline, CDR1 is SQVTM and CDR2 ANQGSEA. This CDR3 has 13 residues. The J segment lost 6 bases and the V segment lost 4 bases, leaving 1 base of the junction unmatched. The CDR3, as DNA: TGCAGCGTTGCGGGACAGGGGGCCGGGGAGCTGTTTTTT. Its translation: CSVAGQGAGELFF.

This clonotype was seen at least ten times. V usage is TRBV12-3 or TRBV12-4 and J usage is TRBJ1-2; possibly TRBD1 for D (6 bases). This CDR3 has 12 residues. The V end lost 5 bases, the J end lost 7 bases, and 11 bases lay between the germline ends. CDR3 protein: CASSLQGAGYTF. The CDR3, as DNA: TGTGCCAGCAGTCTACAGGGAGCTGGCTACACCTTC.

This clonotype was found a few times. This chain connects TRBV30 to TRBJ2-7; no clear D. V was trimmed by 0 bases and J by 4 bases, leaving 10 bases between them. Germline V gene lookup returns CDR1 GTSNPN and CDR2 SVGIG (reference sequence). The CDR3 totals 13 residues. Here the CDR3 reads CAWSVTPGYEQYF. CDR3 DNA sequence: TGTGCCTGGAGTGTAACCCCTGGATACGAGCAGTACTTC.

This clonotype was observed a few times. The V and J genes are TRBV29-1 and TRBJ1-1, with TRBD1 matching over 8 bases. The CDR3 runs 15 residues. Germline CDR1 is SQVTM and CDR2 is ANQGSEA. Trimming at V came to 6 bases and at J to 4 bases, leaving 13 bases not matched to a gene. For the CDR3, the DNA is TGCAGCGTGATACCGCGGACAGGGACTGGCACTGAAGCTTTCTTT. This sequence encodes CSVIPRTGTGTEAFF.

There are many counts of this clonotype. The genes are TRBV12-3 or TRBV12-4 and TRBJ1-1, with 10 nucleotides matching TRBD1. The J segment lost 7 bases and the V segment lost 6 bases, leaving 11 bases of the junction unmatched. This CDR3 has 15 amino acids. In nucleotides, the CDR3 is TGTGCCAGCAGACCCCGGGACAGGGGACCCCATGAAGCTTTCTTT. Its translation is CASRPRDRGPHEAFF.

This clonotype was counted many times. The rearrangement uses TRBV30 and TRBJ2-7; 10 bases agree with TRBD1. Germline trimming cut 2 bases from V and 12 bases from J; bases unmatched to any gene: 7. This CDR3 is built from 12 residues. Germline values: CDR1 GTSNPN, CDR2 SVGIG (reference sequence). The CDR3 protein is CAWSLTGTGVYF. CDR3 sequence (DNA): TGTGCCTGGAGTCTGACCGGGACAGGGGTGTACTTC. Looking up the rest from reference TRBV30 and TRBJ2-7 gives the full variable domain: SQTIHQWPATLVQPVGSPLSLECTVEGTSNPNLYWYRQAAGRGLQLLFYSVGIGQISSEVPQNLSASRPQDRQFILSSKKLLLSDSGFYLCAWSLTGTGVYFGPGTRLTVT.

This clonotype was counted ten times or more. The chain joins TRBV5-1 to TRBJ2-3; TRBD1 aligns across 7 bases. CDR1 SGHRS and CDR2 YFSETQ come from the germline V gene. V was pared by 3 bases and J by 2 bases, with 3 bases of the junction left unmatched. This CDR3 is built from 14 residues. CDR3: CASSSGQPTDTQYF. CDR3 sequence (DNA): TGCGCCAGCAGCTCGGGACAGCCCACAGATACGCAGTATTTT.

This clonotype was detected many times. The chain uses TRBV20-1 and TRBJ2-4; TRBD1 agrees at 7 bases. Germline CDR1 and CDR2: DFQATT and SNEGSKA (reference sequence). V lost 5 bases, J lost 5 bases, and 3 bases stayed unmatched. CDR3 length equals 12 residues. The CDR3 region is CSASTGENIQYF. In nucleotides, the CDR3 is TGCAGTGCTTCTACAGGGGAAAACATTCAGTACTTC.

This clonotype was observed many times. V gene TRBV27 combines with J gene TRBJ2-7, with D hard to call. V lost 3 bases and J lost 3, with 9 bases in between. Germline V gene data show CDR1 as MNHEY and CDR2 as SMNVEV (reference sequence). The CDR3 length is 13 residues. CDR3 loop: CASSFNQYYEQYF. Here the CDR3 DNA reads TGTGCCAGCAGTTTTAACCAGTACTACGAGCAGTACTTC.

This clonotype was detected a few times. The V call is TRBV24-1, the J call TRBJ2-3, with D possibly TRBD1 on 5 matching bases. Germline values: CDR1 KGHDR, CDR2 SFDVKD. This CDR3 is built from 14 residues. The ends were cut back, 7 bases at V and 0 bases at J, with 10 bases in the middle. The CDR3 DNA sequence: TGTGCCACCAGGTCACAGGACAGCACAGATACGCAGTATTTT. Protein: CATRSQDSTDTQYF.

This clonotype was recorded many times. V is TRBV28 and J is TRBJ1-2; D perhaps matches TRBD1 (5 bases). The length of the CDR3 is 14 residues. From germline, CDR1 is MDHEN and CDR2 SYDVKM. V dropped 4 bases and J dropped 6 bases, with 15 bases sitting between them. CDR3 sequence: CASSSPGGGNGYTF. CDR3 bases: TGTGCCAGCAGTTCACCCGGTGGGGGGAATGGCTACACCTTC.

This chain joins TRBV7-2 and TRBJ2-7; D may be TRBD1 (5 bases). V lost 1 base and J lost 4, with 11 bases in between. This CDR3 comprises 14 residues. Germline loops: CDR1 SGHTA, CDR2 FQGNSA. Written as DNA, the CDR3 is TGTGCCAGCAGCTTAGTAGTGGGGCCTTACGAGCAGTACTTC. Protein sequence: CASSLVVGPYEQYF.

This clonotype has more than one count but fewer than ten. The chain uses TRBV3-1 and TRBJ2-3; the D gene is possibly TRBD2 (5 bases). The germline V and J ends were trimmed by 1 base and 4 bases, with 15 bases remaining between them. This CDR3 comprises 16 residues. Germline lookup yields CDR1 LGHDT and CDR2 YNNKEL (reference sequence). CDR3 amino acids: CASSQVASFFPDTQYF. The CDR3 DNA sequence: TGTGCCAGCAGCCAAGTCGCTAGCTTTTTTCCAGATACGCAGTATTTT.

This clonotype was recorded many times. The chain couples TRBV7-3 to TRBJ2-7, with 16 bases fitting TRBD2. CDR3 length equals 19 residues. CDR1 and CDR2 from the germline V gene are SGHTA and FQGTGA. Trimming removed 3 bases from V and 5 bases from J; junction bases left unmatched: 13. The CDR3 loop is CASSLAPGLAGGPSHEQYF. In DNA form, the CDR3 reads TGTGCCAGCAGCTTGGCTCCGGGACTAGCGGGGGGGCCATCACACGAGCAGTACTTC.

The gene calls are TRBV12-3 or TRBV12-4 and TRBJ2-1; 16 bases match TRBD2. The CDR3 runs to 18 residues. After removal of 4 bases from V and 0 bases from J, the junction contained 3 bases not matched to a gene. The CDR3 reads CASSWGLAGGSSYNEQFF. CDR3 sequence (DNA): TGTGCCAGCAGTTGGGGACTAGCGGGGGGGAGCTCCTACAATGAGCAGTTCTTC.

This clonotype has only a few counts. The rearrangement links TRBV20-1 to TRBJ2-3, with TRBD2 matching over 9 bases. Germline CDR1 and CDR2: DFQATT and SNEGSKA (reference sequence). The J segment lost 4 bases and the V segment lost 0 bases, leaving 5 bases of the junction unmatched. This CDR3 comprises 15 residues. In nucleotides, the CDR3 is TGCAGTGCTAGAGACGGGACTAGCTCACCAGATACGCAGTATTTT. Translation: CSARDGTSSPDTQYF.

The rearrangement joins TRBV3-1 to TRBJ1-5; a possible D gene is TRBD1 (6 bases). With 3 bases removed from V and 6 bases from J, the gap between germline ends came to 12 bases. Germline loops: CDR1 LGHDT, CDR2 YNNKEL (reference sequence). CDR3 length: 14 amino acids. DNA of the CDR3: TGTGCCAGCAGCCAGTACAGGGAAACTCAGCCCCAGCATTTT. The encoded protein is CASSQYRETQPQHF.

This chain uses TRBV5-1 with TRBJ2-3; D might be TRBD2 (7 bases). The V and J ends lost 0 bases and 5 bases respectively, with 13 bases between them. Germline assignment: CDR1 SGHRS and CDR2 YFSETQ. CDR3 length: 15 amino acids. For the CDR3, the DNA is TGCGCCAGCAGCTTGGAGGGGGGGCCGATAGATACGCAGTATTTT. Amino acid sequence: CASSLEGGPIDTQYF.

This clonotype has a count of ten or more. The genes are TRBV5-1 and TRBJ2-3; D not certain. Germline-derived CDR1 and CDR2 are SGHRS and YFSETQ. The germline V and J ends were trimmed by 2 bases and 2 bases, with 6 bases remaining between them. The CDR3 runs 13 residues. The CDR3, as DNA: TGCGCCAGCAGCTTCGGGCCCACAGATACGCAGTATTTT. This codes for CASSFGPTDTQYF.

The sample holds many counts of this clonotype. The J gene is TRBJ2-7, the V gene TRBV3-1, with TRBD1 as a possible D gene (6 bases). The V end was cut by 0 bases, the J end by 0 bases, with 15 bases between. Germline V CDR1 and CDR2: LGHDT, YNNKEL (reference sequence). The CDR3 contains 17 residues. CDR3 coding DNA: TGTGCCAGCAGCCAAGATGGTGCCCGGACAGTCTCCTACGAGCAGTACTTC. Amino acid sequence: CASSQDGARTVSYEQYF.

In its sample, this clonotype was seen many times. The V gene is TRBV11-2, the J gene TRBJ1-1, with 7 bases fitting TRBD1. This CDR3 spans 14 amino acids. V was clipped by 1 base and J by 8 bases; unmatched bases: 7. Per the germline V gene, CDR1 is SGHAT and CDR2 is FQNNGV. CDR3 coding DNA: TGTGCCAGCAGCTTAGTGTACAGGGGTGGGGAAGCTTTCTTT. Translating gives CASSLVYRGGEAFF.

Concerning this clonotype itself: This may come from a read error, since a much larger clone is one base off. The chain combines TRBV20-1 with TRBJ1-1, with D possibly TRBD1 on 5 matching bases. CDR1 DFQATT and CDR2 SNEGSKA come from the germline V gene (reference sequence). The CDR3 is 17 residues long. The CDR3 loop is CCASVRGPTPGNTEAFF. CDR3 DNA: TGCTGTGCCTCAGTTAGGGGCCCCACCCCTGGCAACACTGAAGCTTTCTTT.

This clonotype came up many times. The V gene is TRBV6-5, the J gene TRBJ1-2, with D perhaps TRBD1 (5 bases). The V and J ends lost 2 bases and 4 bases respectively, with 11 bases between them. Germline V CDR1 and CDR2: MNHEY, SVGAGI. The CDR3 loop spans 14 amino acids. CDR3 coding DNA: TGTGCCAGCAGTTACACGGACAAGGTCTATGGCTACACCTTC. Translating gives CASSYTDKVYGYTF.

This clonotype was recorded a few times. The chain employs TRBV6-5 and TRBJ2-2; TRBD1 might be the D (5 bases). Deletions cut 2 bases from V and 0 bases from J, with 10 bases between. Germline CDR1 MNHEY, CDR2 SVGAGI. The CDR3 length is 16 residues. CDR3 amino acids: CASSYGAVTNTGELFF. In DNA, the CDR3 is TGTGCCAGCAGTTACGGGGCGGTAACGAACACCGGGGAGCTGTTTTTT.